Presented here are 27 T cell receptor beta chains from one specimen sequenced in a study of cytomegalovirus exposure and HLA in healthy donors. This PCR relied on a set of 60 Vbeta primers and 13 Jbeta primers. Method: immunoSEQ multiplex PCR; TCRdb's copy keeps in-frame clones and lacks some. The profile shows approximately 190,000 clones, 80% to 90% of them singletons. Sample: PBMCs. The source of these receptors is a man younger than 45 in good health and CMV-seronegative.

The chain has TRBV5-4 and TRBJ2-5, with TRBD1 matching over 12 bases. V shed 3 bases and J 4 bases; nucleotides not matched to a gene: 7. The CDR3 runs 16 residues. Germline V gene lookup returns CDR1 SGHNT and CDR2 YYREEE (reference sequence). The CDR3 reads CASSSPRDRGPETQYF. The CDR3, as DNA: TGTGCCAGCAGCTCCCCGAGGGACAGGGGGCCAGAGACCCAGTACTTC.

This clone appeared a few times. This CDR3 is CASSYTVPGQGAAYNEQFF. CDR3 DNA: TGTGCCAGCAGCTACACCGTCCCGGGACAGGGGGCGGCGTACAATGAGCAGTTCTTC. The J gene is TRBJ2-1, the V gene TRBV27, with 12 bases matching TRBD1. The CDR3 is made up of 19 amino acids. Germline lookup yields CDR1 MNHEY and CDR2 SMNVEV (reference sequence). V lost 6 bases to trimming and J lost 4 bases; unmatched junction nucleotides: 16.

In nucleotides, the CDR3 is TGTGCCAGCAGCTTCACTACTTCTAATTCACCCCTCCACTTT. Translating gives CASSFTTSNSPLHF. This chain links TRBV11-3 with TRBJ1-6; D remains ambiguous. CDR1 SGHNT and CDR2 YENEEA come from the germline V gene. The V end lost 3 bases, the J end lost 6 bases, and 9 bases lay between the germline ends. This CDR3 comprises 14 residues.

The rearrangement uses TRBV6-6 and TRBJ2-3; 8 bases line up with TRBD2. The J segment lost 10 bases and the V segment lost 4 bases, leaving 16 bases of the junction unmatched. CDR1 and CDR2 from the germline V gene are MNHNY and SVGAGI (reference sequence). The CDR3 length is 16 residues. Here the CDR3 reads CASSSVAGTALRPQYF. CDR3 coding DNA: TGTGCCAGCAGTTCGGTAGCGGGGACCGCTTTGCGTCCGCAGTATTTT.

The V and J genes are TRBV10-1 and TRBJ2-2, with TRBD1 matching 9 bases. With 10 bases clipped from V and 1 base from J, the junction kept 16 bases outside the gene matches. Germline V gene sequence: CDR1 WNHNN, CDR2 SYGVQD (reference sequence). The CDR3 runs 18 residues. The CDR3, as DNA: TGCGCCACAAAACCGGGACAGGGATCGGGGGAGAACACCGGGGAGCTGTTTTTT. Encoded protein: CATKPGQGSGENTGELFF.

This clone was picked up one time. The rearrangement links TRBV27 to TRBJ2-5, with 8 bases matching TRBD2. The J call may be in error: the DNA end matches TRBJ2-7 better. This CDR3 is 15 amino acids long. In germline, CDR1 is MNHEY, CDR2 SMNVEV (reference sequence). The CDR3 DNA reads as TGTGCCAGCCGCTATGGTGCGGGAGGCTGGTACGAGCAGTACTTC. This encodes CASRYGAGGWYEQYF.

CDR3 in amino acids: CASSQATRDTQYF. The DNA for the CDR3 is TGTGCCAGCAGTCAAGCCACTAGGGATACGCAGTATTTT. The genes are TRBV7-2 and TRBJ2-3, with a tentative D call TRBD2 (5 bases). The CDR3 has 13 amino acids. CDR1 is SGHTA, CDR2 FQGNSA, per germline. Trimming left V 6 bases short and J 6 bases short, with 13 bases between.

CDR3 sequence reads: CASSLTEGTDTQYF. CDR3 DNA sequence: TGTGCCAGCAGCCTGACTGAGGGCACAGATACGCAGTATTTT. The chain combines TRBV11-3 with TRBJ2-3, with no clear D. The CDR3 spans 14 residues. Trimming took 5 bases from V and 1 from J, leaving 10 bases between them. CDR1 is SGHNT and CDR2 is YENEEA in the germline V gene.

The chain combines TRBV9 with TRBJ1-4, with TRBD1 as a possible D gene (5 bases). V was trimmed by 0 bases and J by 3 bases, leaving 9 bases between them. This CDR3 contains 15 residues. The germline gives CDR1 SGDLS, CDR2 YYNGEE. The CDR3 nucleotides are TGTGCCAGCAGCGTAGCATGGGGGGCTAATGAAAAACTGTTTTTT. The encoded protein is CASSVAWGANEKLFF.

The V gene is TRBV7-9, the J gene TRBJ2-7, with unresolved D. V was pared by 1 base and J by 0 bases, with 10 bases between. This CDR3 has 15 amino acids. Germline V gene lookup returns CDR1 SEHNR and CDR2 FQNEAQ (reference sequence). Here the CDR3 DNA reads TGTGCCAGCAGCTTAGGTGCAGGATTCTCCTACGAGCAGTACTTC. This translates into CASSLGAGFSYEQYF.

This sequence joins TRBV4-1 and TRBJ2-5, with 8 nucleotides matching TRBD1. CDR1 is MGHRA and CDR2 is YSYEKL in the germline V gene. The trim removed 1 base at V and 11 bases at J, leaving 15 bases unmatched. This CDR3 region has 16 residues. The CDR3 DNA follows: TGCGCCAGCAGCCAAGGATTGACAGGGGCAGGAGGGAAACAGTACTTC. This translates into CASSQGLTGAGGKQYF.

The rearrangement links TRBV28 to TRBJ2-5, with no clear D. Trimming pared 5 bases from V and 6 bases from J, leaving 13 bases between. This CDR3 spans 13 amino acids. Germline V lookup: CDR1 MDHEN, CDR2 SYDVKM. The CDR3, as DNA: TGTGCCAGCAGTCTTAGCCCCCATCAGACCCAGTACTTC. Translated: CASSLSPHQTQYF.

The rearrangement links TRBV10-1 to TRBJ1-1, with D unresolved. The V and J ends lost 0 bases and 4 bases respectively, with 3 bases between them. From germline, CDR1 is WNHNN and CDR2 SYGVQD (reference sequence). The CDR3 is 12 residues long. DNA for the CDR3: TGCGCCAGCAGTGAGTCGGCCACTGAAGCTTTCTTT. Translated: CASSESATEAFF.

The chain carries TRBV30 and TRBJ2-7; tentative D call: TRBD2 (6 bases). Germline CDR1 reads GTSNPN; CDR2 reads SVGIG (reference sequence). Trimming cost V 4 bases and J 6 bases, with 19 bases left between them. The CDR3 runs to 14 residues. The DNA of the CDR3 is TGTGCCTGGACGCCTGCTTGGGAGGTCTCCGAGCAGTACTTC. As protein: CAWTPAWEVSEQYF.

This clone was recorded once. The chain couples TRBV7-2 to TRBJ2-7; tentative D call: TRBD1 (6 bases). Germline lookup yields CDR1 SGHTA and CDR2 FQGNSA. V was cut by 5 bases and J by 4 bases, with 21 bases left in between. The CDR3 consists of 16 residues. In nucleotides, the CDR3 is TGTGCCAGCAGCAAAGACAGGACCATACCTTTTTACGAGCAGTACTTC. Translating gives CASSKDRTIPFYEQYF.

The chain has TRBV7-2 and TRBJ2-3; 12 bases map to TRBD2. The CDR3 loop spans 18 amino acids. CDR1 is SGHTA and CDR2 is FQGNSA in the germline V gene. V shed 1 base and J 4 bases; nucleotides not matched to a gene: 9. Here the CDR3 DNA reads TGTGCCAGCAGCTTAGGGTGGGCTAGCGGGGGGGCAGCAGATACGCAGTATTTT. This gives the protein CASSLGWASGGAADTQYF.

The sample holds a few counts of this clone. The chain joins TRBV27 to TRBJ2-7; D perhaps matches TRBD1 (6 bases). Between the trimmed V and J ends, which lost 4 bases and 3 bases, there was a span of 10 bases. The CDR3 consists of 13 residues. CDR1 is MNHEY and CDR2 is SMNVEV in the germline V gene (reference sequence). CDR3 sequence: CASSYRARYEQYF. DNA of the CDR3: TGTGCCAGCAGTTACAGGGCCCGCTACGAGCAGTACTTC.

The CDR3 DNA reads as TGTGCCAGCAGCTTAGCGTGGGACAGATCCACTGAAGCTTTCTTT. It encodes CASSLAWDRSTEAFF. This chain joins TRBV7-9 and TRBJ1-1; TRBD1 agrees at 7 bases. V lost 0 bases, J lost 4 bases, and 5 bases stayed unmatched. Germline assignment: CDR1 SEHNR and CDR2 FQNEAQ (reference sequence). This CDR3 has 15 amino acids.

V is TRBV7-8 and J is TRBJ2-7; 10 positions agree with TRBD2. J gave up 3 bases and V 4 bases, and 3 bases lay outside the gene matches. The CDR3 spans 14 residues. Germline CDR1 and CDR2: SGHVS and FQNEAQ. Written as DNA, the CDR3 is TGTGCCAGCAGCTCCCGACTAGCGGGCTACGAGCAGTACTTC. Residues: CASSSRLAGYEQYF.

The chain joins TRBV9 to TRBJ1-3; 7 nucleotides line up with TRBD1. V lost 0 bases to trimming and J lost 8 bases; unmatched junction nucleotides: 8. CDR3 length: 15 residues. The germline V gene has CDR1 SGDLS and CDR2 YYNGEE. Here the CDR3 DNA reads TGTGCCAGCAGCGTAGGGGACAGCGTATCCGACACCATATATTTT. As protein: CASSVGDSVSDTIYF.

Here the CDR3 reads CASSPGLNEQYF. DNA of the CDR3: TGTGCCAGCTCACCGGGACTCAACGAGCAGTACTTC. The chain links TRBV18 to TRBJ2-5, with a possible D match to TRBD2 (6 bases). The assigned J gene may be wrong: the sequence end matches TRBJ2-7 better. The V gene's germline CDR1 is KGHSH and CDR2 LQKENI. This CDR3 is built from 12 residues.

In this sample, this clone turned up a few times. This chain joins TRBV2 and TRBJ2-5; TRBD2 matches at 7 bases. V lost 8 bases to trimming and J lost 5 bases; unmatched junction nucleotides: 11. The CDR3 totals 14 residues. CDR1 SNHLY and CDR2 FYNNEI come from the germline V gene. The CDR3 region is CASARREPPETQYF. The CDR3 DNA is TGTGCCAGCGCCAGGCGGGAGCCTCCGGAGACCCAGTACTTC.

The chain links TRBV25-1 to TRBJ2-7; the match to TRBD1 covers 9 bases. There are 15 residues in the CDR3. Trimming at V came to 2 bases and at J to 4 bases, leaving 6 bases not matched to a gene. Germline loops: CDR1 MGHDK, CDR2 SYGVNS. The CDR3 DNA sequence: TGTGCCAGCAGTGAACCGGGACAGGGTCGATACGAGCAGTACTTC. Amino acids: CASSEPGQGRYEQYF.

The rearrangement uses TRBV27 and TRBJ2-1; possibly TRBD1 for D (5 bases). V lost 2 bases and J lost 3, with 8 bases in between. The CDR3 loop spans 14 amino acids. Germline V gene sequence: CDR1 MNHEY, CDR2 SMNVEV (reference sequence). CDR3 sequence reads: CASSLEGVYNEQFF. In DNA form, the CDR3 reads TGTGCCAGCAGTTTAGAAGGGGTCTACAATGAGCAGTTCTTC.

The genes are TRBV28 and TRBJ2-5; 9 bases map to TRBD1. The CDR3 has 16 amino acids. The junction had 18 bases not matched to a gene; V was cut back by 4 bases and J by 12 bases. Per germline, CDR1 MDHEN and CDR2 SYDVKM. The CDR3 is CASSSSRDRVIKAKYF. CDR3 nucleotides: TGTGCCAGCAGTTCCTCCCGGGACAGGGTCATTAAGGCAAAGTACTTC.

The count of this clone is one. V usage is TRBV5-1 and J usage is TRBJ2-2; 11 bases are shared with TRBD1. CDR3 length equals 14 residues. The V and J ends lost 5 bases and 8 bases, in that order; junction bases with no gene match: 5. Germline V CDR1 and CDR2: SGHRS, YFSETQ. The chain's CDR3 is CASRPDRGLGELFF. The CDR3 nucleotides read TGCGCCAGCAGACCGGACAGGGGGCTAGGGGAGCTGTTTTTT.

The DNA for the CDR3 is TGTGCCATCAGCCCCTCCGGGACAGTTATCACAGACTCCTACAATGAGCAGTTCTTC. It yields the protein CAISPSGTVITDSYNEQFF. This chain uses TRBV10-3 with TRBJ2-1, with 7 nucleotides matching TRBD1. With 6 bases clipped from V and 0 bases from J, the junction kept 17 bases outside the gene matches. The germline V gene has CDR1 ENHRY and CDR2 SYGVKD. The CDR3 contains 19 residues.